This T cell receptor beta chain was obtained from a study of blood T cell repertoires in COVID-19. The CDR3 is 18 residues long. Germline V gene data show CDR1 as SGHRS and CDR2 as YFSETQ. The ends lost 3 bases at V and 4 bases at J; junction bases unmatched: 7. This table comes from immunoSEQ multiplex PCR, and its TCRdb copy is limited to in-frame clones, with some not included. This sample carries approximately 150,000 clones, 75% to 85% of them seen once, and the ten largest clones take around 8.1%. The receptor's source is a woman aged 55-69 years with COVID-19, enrolled during active disease. Sequencing was performed on peripheral blood. This chain uses TRBV5-1 with TRBJ2-1, with 16 bases lining up with TRBD2. CDR3 region: CASSSGLAGGLRYNEQFF. DNA for the CDR3: TGCGCCAGCAGCTCGGGACTAGCGGGGGGGCTCAGATACAATGAGCAGTTCTTC.